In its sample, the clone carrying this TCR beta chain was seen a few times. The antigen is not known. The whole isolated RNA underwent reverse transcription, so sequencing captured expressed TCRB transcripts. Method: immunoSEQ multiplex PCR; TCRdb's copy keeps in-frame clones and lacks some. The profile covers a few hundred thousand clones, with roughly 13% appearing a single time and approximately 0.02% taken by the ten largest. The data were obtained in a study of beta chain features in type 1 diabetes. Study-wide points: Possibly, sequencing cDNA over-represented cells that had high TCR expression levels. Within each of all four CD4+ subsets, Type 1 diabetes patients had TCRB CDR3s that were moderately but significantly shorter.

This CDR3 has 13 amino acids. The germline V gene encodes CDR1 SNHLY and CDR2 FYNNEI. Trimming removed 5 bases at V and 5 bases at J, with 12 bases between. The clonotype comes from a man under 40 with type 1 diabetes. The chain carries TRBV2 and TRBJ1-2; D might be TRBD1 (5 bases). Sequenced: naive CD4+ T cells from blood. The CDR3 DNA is TGTGCCAGCAGTCTTCTCAGGGCGTATGGCTACACCTTC. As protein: CASSLLRAYGYTF.